This entry describes one T cell receptor (beta chain). Its cognate antigen has yet to be identified. Per-base quality was not reported, and no clone a single base away is much larger than it. The protocol used for the library was the immunoSEQ multiplex PCR assay. For the multiplex PCR, a mixture combining 60 forward primers for TCR Vbeta segments and 13 reverse primers for TCR Jbeta segments was used. Amplification of the CDR3 region of rearranged TCR beta genes was performed with a multiplex PCR assay on genomic DNA. The Illumina HiSeq System was used to sequence the amplified TCR beta libraries as 87-base-pair reads. On the study's bioinformatics: Across the 700 or so repertoires, a later analysis counted roughly 84 million unique TCR beta chains, around 11 million of which were shared by at least two donors. Raw reads were error-corrected and collapsed into unique sequences with a nearest-neighbor algorithm that merged closely related sequences to remove PCR and sequencing errors. CDR3 sequences were aligned to IMGT reference sequences to assign V, D and J gene segments. For a sequence to be retained, at least a six-nucleotide match to both a V gene segment and a J gene segment was required. A rearrangement was called productive if the CDR3 had no stop codons and remained in frame with V and J, and every other rearrangement was called non-productive. Following IMGT convention, CDR3 was defined as the stretch from the second conserved V-encoded cysteine to the conserved J-encoded phenylalanine. Sequences without an unambiguous match to a single V gene segment were excluded from the earlier analysis of about 600 of the donors. In an earlier analysis of approximately 610 of the donors, V segments were called functional above 56.7% productive rearrangements and were called segregating when the between-donor standard deviation exceeded 5%. A statistical classification framework was built to diagnose cytomegalovirus status from the catalog of TCR beta chain sequences. A later analysis assigned V and J genes by comparing TCR nucleotide sequences with IMGT/GENE-DB human TR gene sequences. The TCRdist pipeline was used in a later analysis to assign CDR3 sequences and most-parsimonious VDJ recombination scenarios. A later analysis defined each TCR beta chain by its CDR3 amino acid sequence plus V-gene family, and excluded reads lacking a unique V-gene family. In a later analysis, around 650 highly shared, low-generation-probability nucleotide sequences were removed to address suspected cross-contamination and a sequencing artifact. In a later analysis, a clonal expansion index for each public chain was calculated from normalized within-repertoire ranks of inferred template counts. A later analysis computed generation probabilities with a VDJ recombination model fitted to out-of-frame rearrangements, and checked the results against IGoR. A later analysis scored TCR-TCR, TCR-HLA and TCR-CMV co-occurrence with hypergeometric tests, applying a repertoire-size bias correction to TCR pairs. In a later analysis, false discovery rates were estimated by permuting HLA or CMV assignments 20 times. In a later analysis, co-occurring TCRs were grouped using DBSCAN, with TCRdist sequence similarity added in when clustering inside HLA-allele-positive subsets. For co-occurrence clustering, repertoires with fewer than 30,000 or more than 120,000 public chains were excluded, along with 4 to 6 repertoires with anomalous nucleotide sharing. TCRdb took over this immuneACCESS table, retaining in-frame rearrangements with V and J assigned. Such tables are incomplete; in checked studies, under half of the missing clones stem from an unresolved V gene, and the remainder is unexplained. V and J calls and clone size come straight from that table; D and trimming were deduced from the DNA. The sample data list about 160,000 clones, and around 75% of these were observed just once. Of the sample, 2.5% to 3.5% is held by the ten largest clones.

The germline V gene specifies SNHLY as CDR1 and FYNNEI as CDR2. V is trimmed back by 3 bases and J by 8 bases, and the junction contains 8 bases that no gene match accounts for. There are 16 amino acids in the CDR3, from cysteine to phenylalanine inclusive. The kept DNA is CDR3 alone, 48 bases in frame from the first base. This specimen comes from a study of cytomegalovirus exposure and HLA in healthy donors (dated by TCRdb to about 2017). For the study in its entirety: An earlier analysis of several hundred of the donors reported 276 Gb of sequence data and around 120 million unique TCR beta sequences obtained from about 179 million T cells. An early release that covered 500 to 800 HLA-typed donors contained about 300 gigabases of sequencing data and tens of millions of unique TCR sequences. Of the 350 to 400 genotyped donors, approximately 80% fell in the genetic ancestry cluster associated with self-reported Caucasian donors. The study was designed to test whether signatures of past pathogen exposure could be identified by cataloging public T cell receptors. Using immunosequencing, the study profiled T cell repertoires from around 670 subjects and related those repertoires to cytomegalovirus serostatus. In addition to the first cohort of hundreds of subjects, a separate validation cohort of approximately 130 different subjects was used. To predict cytomegalovirus infection status, the study brought together high-throughput TCR immunosequencing, statistical association of individual TCRs with disease status, and machine learning. A later analysis re-analyzed previously published TCR beta repertoires from about 730 donors and added high-resolution HLA genotyping to study TCR occurrence patterns. The later analysis used no new phenotypic data to find candidate immune exposures, relying instead on TCR beta sequences and their occurrence across donors. An earlier analysis of 500 to 750 of the donors applied high-throughput TCR beta sequencing to assess whether each TCR beta V gene segment acted as functional or pseudogenic. Donor age, sex, ethnicity and CMV serostatus were collected together with the repertoire data. Genome-wide SNP genotypes for about 65% of the roughly 670 donors were used in a later genetic analysis, which treated that subset as a discovery cohort. Every discovery cohort repertoire had been produced on one sequencing platform. HLA typing included class I and class II loci at four-digit resolution. The number of donors typed differed by locus, with about 629-630 for A, B, C, DRB1 and DQB1, roughly 550 for DQA1, 606 for DPA1, and around 450 for DPB1. About five DR-DQ haplotypes were treated as single units for association and clustering because of strong linkage in the cohort. On average, 235,054 unique TCR beta nucleotide sequences were sequenced per donor among some 430 genotyped donors of the cohort, with roughly 18% of those sequences being non-productive.

Findings and caveats that apply to the study as a whole: The cohort was sequenced for TCR beta chains only, and without alpha or paired-chain data the features that could be detected were limited. In a later analysis, more than 15,000 TCR beta sequences were associated with specific HLA alleles at a false discovery rate of 0.05. For the cohort, immune exposure information was limited to CMV serostatus. Cytomegalovirus status was reported to be diagnosed by the classifier with high specificity and sensitivity in both the original and validation cohorts. Some IMGT-functional V segments, including TRBV6-2 and TRBV6-3, could not be distinguished by the 87-base-pair reads and were therefore excluded. Because some donors lacked HLA typing at each locus, the association tests relied only on the typed subset. Correlated functional status among segregating V segments might reflect linkage disequilibrium, but an unknown experimental factor could not be ruled out. Broadly in line with IMGT annotations, most TCR beta V segments showed up in productive rearrangements about 87% or about 30% of the time in an earlier analysis of 587 of the donors. A total of 164 TCR beta chains were listed by the study as associated with cytomegalovirus. Three of the identified cytomegalovirus-associated TCR beta chains were confirmed in vitro to be specific for cytomegalovirus antigens. According to a later genetic analysis, donors in an Asian-associated ancestry cluster had fewer N-insertions in productive TCRs than the approximately 650-donor mean. Assigning TCR associations to individual alleles was difficult when HLA alleles, especially DR and DQ, strongly co-occurred. A later analysis found that most CMV-associated TCR beta chains appeared HLA-restricted, with HLA associations seemingly driven largely by CMV exposure. A cluster of highly shared sequence variants was judged likely to represent a technical artifact of the sequencing pipeline. A further reported finding was that TCR beta sequences accurately predicted the HLA-A and HLA-B alleles for most subjects in the first cohort. In a later analysis, TCR association rates were found to vary across HLA loci, with the most associated TCRs seen for DRB1 alleles and the fewest for HLA-C alleles. According to the authors, the approach could potentially be generalized to other disease states and immunological phenotypes. Roughly uniform sequencing depth across donors was assumed in presence/absence analyses, although this assumption may not hold. In a later analysis, several top co-occurrence clusters were reported to appear linked to parvovirus B19, influenza, CMV and Epstein-Barr virus. Around 16 rarely observed V segments, including chromosome 9 orphons, were excluded from the earlier analysis of almost 600 of the donors because counts were too low. V-gene and J-gene trimming of TCR beta chains was associated with a missense DCLRE1C variant in a later genetic analysis, and the association was replicated in an independent cohort. In a later analysis, HLA-associated TCR beta chains were found to be more clonally expanded and to have lower generation probabilities than equally common non-associated chains. While some public TCRs were present in many individuals, most TCR sequences turned up only very rarely across donors.

In total, around 600 healthy bone marrow donors made up the cohort. At the time of sampling, every cohort member was nominally healthy, though immune exposures that went unrecorded were likely present. The donor tested CMV seropositive, placing the donor among the approximately 290 seropositive members of the cohort. A peripheral blood sample was collected from each donor, and TCR beta sequencing was performed on peripheral blood mononuclear cells. Genomic DNA was extracted from the blood cell samples with the Qiagen DNeasy Blood Extraction Kit. The sequence links TRBV2 to TRBJ1-6; 9 junctional bases match TRBD1. This TCR was recovered from a woman aged 50 to 60 in good health and CMV-seropositive. Sequencing input: PBMCs. The DNA sequence reads TGTGCCAGCAGTGATCTGGTGACAGGGGGGGATTCACCCCTCCACTTT. It translates as CASSDLVTGGDSPLHF.